The 32 T cell receptor beta chains below come from one sample, sequenced in a study of T cells and Merkel cell carcinoma outcomes. Assay used: immunoSEQ multiplex PCR; TCRdb lists only in-frame clones, some missing. The sample lists 11,000 to 15,000 clones, over 85% seen once, with 2% to 2.5% in the top ten. The sample comprised tumor tissue from Merkel cell carcinoma. The receptors here all came from a human donor with Merkel cell carcinoma.

J is TRBJ1-1 and V is TRBV5-1, with TRBD1 identical over 7 bases. The CDR3 has 16 residues. Germline trimming cut 0 bases from V and 5 bases from J; bases unmatched to any gene: 10. Germline loops: CDR1 SGHRS, CDR2 YFSETQ. Here the CDR3 reads CASSLAVAGGYTEAFF. CDR3 in DNA: TGCGCCAGCAGCTTGGCGGTCGCAGGGGGGTATACTGAAGCTTTCTTT.

The gene calls are TRBV5-4 and TRBJ2-2, with D possibly being TRBD1 (5 bases). CDR1 is SGHNT and CDR2 is YYREEE in the germline V gene (reference sequence). V lost 3 bases and J 1 base, leaving 10 bases between the germline ends. The CDR3 is 15 residues long. The CDR3 loop reads CASSSDSLNTGELFF. The CDR3 DNA sequence: TGTGCCAGCAGCTCTGACAGCCTGAACACCGGGGAGCTGTTTTTT.

This clone was observed a handful of times. This chain links TRBV9 with TRBJ2-3, with 9 bases matching TRBD1. This CDR3 comprises 17 residues. The V and J ends lost 4 bases and 4 bases, in that order; junction bases with no gene match: 13. Germline V gives CDR1 SGDLS, CDR2 YYNGEE. As DNA, the CDR3 is TGTGCCAGCAGCAGACGTGCAGGGACAGGGTTCGCAGATACGCAGTATTTT. Translated, it gives CASSRRAGTGFADTQYF.

The chain links TRBV18 to TRBJ2-4; 9 nucleotides align to TRBD2. Trimming took 1 base from V and 6 from J; bases not matched to a gene: 10. CDR1 is KGHSH and CDR2 is LQKENI in the germline V gene. The CDR3 length is 17 residues. DNA of the CDR3: TGTGCCAGCTCACCACGCCTAGCGGGGCTCGGGGGAAACATTCAGTACTTC. This sequence encodes CASSPRLAGLGGNIQYF.

The V gene is TRBV28, the J gene TRBJ1-3; D gene ambiguous. There are 16 residues in the CDR3. Germline CDR1 MDHEN, CDR2 SYDVKM. The V end was cut by 2 bases, the J end by 0 bases, with 11 bases between. CDR3 amino acids: CASSLPGVSSGNTIYF. The CDR3 DNA reads as TGTGCCAGCAGTTTACCAGGCGTTAGCTCTGGAAACACCATATATTTT.

The CDR3 DNA reads as TGTGCCAGCAGCCTTAGCGGGTACTCCTACGAGCAGTACTTC. Amino acid sequence: CASSLSGYSYEQYF. V is TRBV7-2 and J is TRBJ2-7; 7 positions agree with TRBD2. Germline V lookup: CDR1 SGHTA, CDR2 FQGNSA. CDR3 length equals 14 residues. V gave up 5 bases and J gave up 0 bases; unmatched junction bases: 4.

V usage is TRBV7-2 and J usage is TRBJ1-4, with D possibly being TRBD1 (5 bases). CDR1 is SGHTA, CDR2 FQGNSA, per germline. V was cut by 5 bases and J by 6 bases, with 10 bases left in between. The CDR3 consists of 13 residues. In DNA form, the CDR3 reads TGTGCCAGCAGCCGACAGCTATATGAAAAACTGTTTTTT. It yields the protein CASSRQLYEKLFF.

This chain links TRBV5-5 with TRBJ2-2; D possibly corresponds to TRBD1 (5 bases). The CDR3 contains 13 residues. Trimming pared 1 base from V and 10 bases from J, leaving 11 bases between. The V gene's germline CDR1 is SGHKS and CDR2 YYEKEE (reference sequence). CDR3 in amino acids: CASSLRRVEELFF. The DNA for the CDR3 is TGTGCCAGCAGCTTGCGCAGGGTTGAGGAGCTGTTTTTT.

The V gene is TRBV5-5, the J gene TRBJ2-2; 12 bases align to TRBD1. The V gene end was trimmed by 3 bases and the J gene end by 6 bases; junction bases not matched to a gene: 3. The CDR3 is 15 residues long. Germline V gene lookup returns CDR1 SGHKS and CDR2 YYEKEE (reference sequence). CDR3: CASSSGTGGSGELFF. In DNA, the CDR3 is TGTGCCAGCAGCTCCGGGACAGGGGGCTCCGGGGAGCTGTTTTTT. Complete variable domain (other parts from reference TRBV5-5 and TRBJ2-2): DAGVTQSPTHLIKTRGQQVTLRCSPISGHKSVSWYQQVLGQGPQFIFQYYEKEERGRGNFPDRFSARQFPNYSSELNVNALLLGDSALYLCASSSGTGGSGELFFGEGSRLTVL.

The J gene is TRBJ2-6, the V gene TRBV10-1, with 8 bases identical to TRBD1. The CDR3 is 15 residues long. With 10 bases clipped from V and 2 bases from J, the junction kept 7 bases outside the gene matches. Germline V lookup: CDR1 WNHNN, CDR2 SYGVQD (reference sequence). CDR3 nucleotides: TGCGCCATCCCGGGACAGGCGACTGGGGCCAACGTCCTGACTTTC. This encodes CAIPGQATGANVLTF.

The rearrangement links TRBV5-1 to TRBJ2-5; TRBD2 aligns across 7 bases. Germline CDR1 and CDR2: SGHRS and YFSETQ. The CDR3 totals 13 residues. V lost 5 bases and J lost 5; bases outside the gene matches: 6. CDR3 residues: CASRGGGRETQYF. DNA of the CDR3: TGCGCCAGCAGGGGCGGGGGACGGGAGACCCAGTACTTC.

V usage is TRBV18 and J usage is TRBJ1-3, with a weak D call TRBD1 (6 bases). Trimming pared 4 bases from V and 2 bases from J, leaving 15 bases between. This CDR3 spans 16 amino acids. The V gene's germline CDR1 is KGHSH and CDR2 LQKENI. CDR3 region: CASSQKGQTPGNTIYF. In DNA, the CDR3 is TGTGCCAGCTCACAAAAAGGACAGACACCTGGAAACACCATATATTTT.

This clone has more than one count but fewer than ten. The V call is TRBV5-1, the J call TRBJ1-1; D possibly corresponds to TRBD1 (6 bases). The CDR3 sequence is 16 residues long. Germline V gives CDR1 SGHRS, CDR2 YFSETQ. The V gene lost 4 bases and the J gene lost 7 bases, with 23 bases spanning the gap. CDR3 residues: CASSRIGGDLKSEAFF. CDR3 nucleotides: TGCGCCAGCAGCCGCATAGGGGGGGACCTAAAGAGTGAAGCTTTCTTT.

V and J are TRBV5-1 and TRBJ2-2; D perhaps matches TRBD1 (8 bases). Germline V gives CDR1 SGHRS, CDR2 YFSETQ. The CDR3 loop spans 16 amino acids. V was cut by 7 bases and J by 1 base, with 17 bases left in between. DNA for the CDR3: TGCGCCAGCTGTATCGGGGGGACAGGGAACACCGGGGAGCTGTTTTTT. It is translated as CASCIGGTGNTGELFF.

This chain links TRBV29-1 with TRBJ2-1, with D perhaps matching TRBD2 (7 bases). Trimming cost V 7 bases and J 4 bases, with 20 bases left between them. CDR1 SQVTM and CDR2 ANQGSEA come from the germline V gene. This CDR3 region has 15 residues. CDR3 amino acids: CSAKPPGGRYNEQFF. The CDR3 DNA is TGCAGCGCCAAACCCCCCGGGGGGCGTTACAATGAGCAGTTCTTC.

This chain links TRBV5-1 with TRBJ2-7; 7 nucleotides line up with TRBD2. V was clipped by 4 bases and J by 3 bases; unmatched bases: 7. CDR3 length: 14 residues. Germline CDR1 is SGHRS and CDR2 is YFSETQ. The CDR3 sequence: CASSTGLVGYEQYF. CDR3 sequence (DNA): TGCGCCAGCAGCACTGGACTAGTTGGCTACGAGCAGTACTTC.

The V and J genes are TRBV5-1 and TRBJ2-1, with TRBD1 matching 11 bases. This CDR3 is built from 15 residues. V trimming: 0 bases; J trimming: 7 bases; junction bases outside the gene matches: 3. Germline CDR1 is SGHRS and CDR2 is YFSETQ. In DNA, the CDR3 is TGCGCCAGCAGCTTGGTCGGGACAGGGGGTAATGAGCAGTTCTTC. Its translation: CASSLVGTGGNEQFF.

This clone was counted a single time. The rearrangement links TRBV7-9 to TRBJ2-2, with TRBD2 identical over 7 bases. The V segment lost 4 bases and the J segment 5 bases; nucleotides outside the gene matches: 1. Germline V gene sequence: CDR1 SEHNR, CDR2 FQNEAQ (reference sequence). CDR3 size: 13 residues. The CDR3 loop reads CASSYSGTGELFF. The CDR3 DNA follows: TGTGCCAGCAGCTATAGCGGGACCGGGGAGCTGTTTTTT.

The J gene is TRBJ2-1, the V gene TRBV2; D remains ambiguous. The V and J ends lost 5 bases and 4 bases respectively, with 6 bases between them. The CDR3 consists of 12 residues. Germline V gene data show CDR1 as SNHLY and CDR2 as FYNNEI. The CDR3 sequence: CASSRRYNEQFF. The CDR3 coding sequence is TGTGCCAGCAGTCGGCGTTACAATGAGCAGTTCTTC. Full variable domain (remainder filled in from reference TRBV2 and TRBJ2-1): EPEVTQTPSHQVTQMGQEVILRCVPISNHLYFYWYRQILGQKVEFLVSFYNNEISEKSEIFDDQFSVERPDGSNFTLKIRSTKLEDSAMYFCASSRRYNEQFFGPGTRLTVL.

The chain employs TRBV6-5 and TRBJ2-2, with 9 bases aligning to TRBD2. The CDR3 loop spans 15 amino acids. Germline-derived CDR1 and CDR2 are MNHEY and SVGAGI. V lost 6 bases and J lost 3; bases outside the gene matches: 5. CDR3 nucleotide sequence: TGTGCCAGCAGGGCCCTAGCGGGATACACCGGGGAGCTGTTTTTT. This translates into CASRALAGYTGELFF.

This chain links TRBV6-5 with TRBJ2-3; the D call may be TRBD1 or TRBD2 (6 bases each). This CDR3 comprises 14 residues. V gave up 6 bases and J gave up 1 base, with 11 bases separating them. Germline V CDR1 and CDR2: MNHEY, SVGAGI. CDR3 in DNA: TGTGCCAGCAGGACGGGGGCCCGCACAGATACGCAGTATTTT. Its protein product is CASRTGARTDTQYF.

CDR3 DNA: TGCGCCAGCAGCCAACGATGGACAGGGATAATCTCTGGGGCCAACGTCCTGACTTTC. This gives the protein CASSQRWTGIISGANVLTF. The chain joins TRBV4-3 to TRBJ2-6; 8 bases line up with TRBD1. The V gene's germline CDR1 is LGHNA and CDR2 YSLEER. Germline trimming cut 2 bases from V and 0 bases from J; bases unmatched to any gene: 9. The CDR3 covers 19 residues.

The rearrangement links TRBV30 to TRBJ2-7, with unresolved D. Germline V lookup: CDR1 GTSNPN, CDR2 SVGIG (reference sequence). V was trimmed by 3 bases and J by 0 bases, leaving 12 bases between them. The CDR3 runs to 14 residues. CDR3 DNA sequence: TGTGCCTGGAGGCGTGGGCCTTACTCCTACGAGCAGTACTTC. Residues: CAWRRGPYSYEQYF.

The rearrangement joins TRBV5-6 to TRBJ1-2, with D possibly being TRBD1 (5 bases). The CDR3 totals 15 residues. V shed 6 bases and J shed 4 bases, with 19 bases lying between them. Germline V gene lookup returns CDR1 SGHDT and CDR2 YYEEEE. The CDR3 coding sequence is TGTGCCAGCATGCTGTCCTTGGGACGGATCTATGGCTACACCTTC. It translates to CASMLSLGRIYGYTF.

The chain has TRBV9 and TRBJ1-1, with a weak D call TRBD1 (5 bases). Germline loops: CDR1 SGDLS, CDR2 YYNGEE. V was clipped by 0 bases and J by 3 bases, with 9 bases between them. The CDR3 consists of 14 residues. Here the CDR3 reads CASSVGMGHTEAFF. The CDR3 region has the DNA TGTGCCAGCAGCGTAGGGATGGGGCACACTGAAGCTTTCTTT.

J is TRBJ2-1 and V is TRBV7-3; the D gene is possibly TRBD2 (6 bases). Between the trimmed V and J ends, which lost 0 bases and 8 bases, there was a span of 14 bases. The germline CDR1 and CDR2 sequences are SGHTA and FQGTGA. The CDR3 has 15 residues. CDR3 DNA: TGTGCCAGCAGCTTAACAGGCGGGACGGTCGATGAGCAGTTCTTC. Amino acid sequence: CASSLTGGTVDEQFF.

The gene calls are TRBV5-4 and TRBJ1-3; 10 bases are shared with TRBD1. The germline gives CDR1 SGHNT, CDR2 YYREEE (reference sequence). V lost 3 bases to trimming and J lost 4 bases; unmatched junction nucleotides: 4. The CDR3 sequence is 15 residues long. The CDR3 region is CASSSGTGAGNTIYF. The CDR3 nucleotides read TGTGCCAGCAGCTCGGGGACAGGGGCAGGAAACACCATATATTTT.

The V gene is TRBV7-9, the J gene TRBJ1-2; unclear D gene. In germline, CDR1 is SEHNR, CDR2 FQNEAQ (reference sequence). V was clipped by 5 bases and J by 8 bases, with 21 bases between them. This CDR3 has 15 residues. CDR3 nucleotides: TGTGCCAGCAGCCAAAACCCCGATCCTTTGGAAGGCTACACCTTC. As protein: CASSQNPDPLEGYTF.

This clone came up once. The chain recombines TRBV7-2 with TRBJ1-3; a weak D match, TRBD1 (5 bases). The CDR3 loop spans 14 amino acids. Germline CDR1 and CDR2: SGHTA and FQGNSA. Trimming stripped 4 bases from V and 0 bases from J, with 7 bases between. CDR3 DNA: TGTGCCAGCAGCTGGGGGGTCTCTGGAAACACCATATATTTT. This codes for CASSWGVSGNTIYF. The full variable domain, in which reference TRBV7-2 and TRBJ1-3 provide the parts outside the CDR3, is GAGVSQSPSNKVTEKGKDVELRCDPISGHTALYWYRQSLGQGLEFLIYFQGNSAPDKSGLPSDRFSAERTGGSVSTLTIQRTQQEDSAVYLCASSWGVSGNTIYFGEGSWLTVV.

This clone appeared a single time. The chain uses TRBV4-1 and TRBJ2-3; TRBD2 agrees at 10 bases. V shed 3 bases, J shed 1 base, and the junction held 4 bases outside the gene matches. Germline-derived CDR1 and CDR2 are MGHRA and YSYEKL. This CDR3 is built from 16 residues. The CDR3: CASSQASGSGTDTQYF. CDR3 sequence (DNA): TGCGCCAGCAGCCAGGCTAGCGGGAGTGGCACAGATACGCAGTATTTT.

This chain uses TRBV5-8 with TRBJ2-7; tentative D call: TRBD1 (5 bases). V shed 3 bases and J shed 3 bases, with 7 bases lying between them. Germline CDR1 SGHTS, CDR2 YDEGEE. The CDR3 covers 12 residues. The DNA for the CDR3 is TGTGCCAGCAGCTCTCAGGGCTACGAGCAGTACTTC. This sequence encodes CASSSQGYEQYF.

V gene TRBV15 combines with J gene TRBJ2-7; D is possibly TRBD2 (6 bases). The germline V gene has CDR1 LNHNV and CDR2 YYDKDF (reference sequence). Trimming left V 2 bases short and J 6 bases short, with 11 bases between. The CDR3 covers 13 residues. CDR3 in DNA: TGTGCCACCAGCAGACTACCCGGGGGCGAGCAGTACTTC. Amino acid sequence: CATSRLPGGEQYF.